The clone carrying this TCR beta chain came up a few times. Its specificity is not known. This sample was taken from a study of post-analysis software for immune sequencing data. Built from TCR beta cDNA, the libraries had unique molecular identifiers in them. Some 500,000 cDNA molecules were recovered from an input of about 0.95 to 11 million T cells. TCRdb processed the PCR reads anew with MiXCR; each CDR3 protein has one entry. The repertoire consists of fewer than 550,000 distinct CDR3 sequences, with roughly 34% occurring once and the leading ten covering approximately 5.4%. Study-wide findings and caveats: Normalized Chao1 diversity was significantly reduced in patients versus controls.

The sequenced sample consisted of blood. This sequence was found in a girl aged 2-17 years with multiple sclerosis.

CDR3 nucleotide sequence: TGTGCCAGCAGCACTCCACAGGGCCAAGAGACCCAGTACTTC. Amino acid sequence: CASSTPQGQETQYF. V gene TRBV5-4 combines with J gene TRBJ2-5, with a tentative D call TRBD1 (6 bases). The length of the CDR3 is 14 residues. V lost 4 bases, J lost 1 base, and 11 bases lay in between. The V gene's germline CDR1 is SGHNT and CDR2 YYREEE (reference sequence).